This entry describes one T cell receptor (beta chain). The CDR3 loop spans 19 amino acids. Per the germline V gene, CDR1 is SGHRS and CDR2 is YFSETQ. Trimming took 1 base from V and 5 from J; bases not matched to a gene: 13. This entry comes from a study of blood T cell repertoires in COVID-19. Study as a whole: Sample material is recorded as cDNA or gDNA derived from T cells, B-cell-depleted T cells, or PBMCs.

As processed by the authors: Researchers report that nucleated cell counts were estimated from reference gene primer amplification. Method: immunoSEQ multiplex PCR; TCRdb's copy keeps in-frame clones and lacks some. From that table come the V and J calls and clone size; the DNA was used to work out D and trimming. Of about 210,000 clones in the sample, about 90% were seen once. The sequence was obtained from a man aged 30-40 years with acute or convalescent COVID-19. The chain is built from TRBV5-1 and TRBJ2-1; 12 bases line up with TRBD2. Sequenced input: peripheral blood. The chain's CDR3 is CASSLWASGRAGDNNEQFF. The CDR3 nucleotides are TGCGCCAGCAGCTTGTGGGCTAGCGGGAGGGCCGGTGATAACAATGAGCAGTTCTTC.